Listed here are 20 T cell receptor beta chains from one sample, sequenced in a study of blood T cell repertoires in COVID-19. Clones were read by immunoSEQ multiplex PCR, and TCRdb kept only the in-frame ones, dropping some. This sample carries roughly 150,000 clones, 85% to 90% of them seen once, and the ten largest clones take around 5%. The sequenced material came from peripheral blood. These receptors all stem from a human donor in a cohort sampled during active COVID-19.

This chain uses TRBV19 with TRBJ2-3; TRBD1 might be the D (6 bases). V lost 5 bases and J 6 bases, leaving 9 bases between the germline ends. Germline V gives CDR1 LNHDA, CDR2 SQIVND (reference sequence). CDR3 length: 12 residues. The CDR3 region has the DNA TGTGCCAGTAGTCTTAGGGGGGATACGCAGTATTTT. This codes for CASSLRGDTQYF.

The chain combines TRBV5-1 with TRBJ1-2; a weak D match, TRBD1 (6 bases). Germline-derived CDR1 and CDR2 are SGHRS and YFSETQ. Trimming took off 0 bases at V and 8 bases at J, with 14 bases between the two ends. The CDR3 runs to 14 residues. CDR3 bases: TGCGCCAGCAGCTTGGCCACAGGGCCAAGGGGCTACACCTTC. This translates into CASSLATGPRGYTF. Full variable domain (outside the CDR3, taken from reference TRBV5-1 and TRBJ1-2): KAGVTQTPRYLIKTRGQQVTLSCSPISGHRSVSWYQQTPGQGLQFLFEYFSETQRNKGNFPGRFSGRQFSNSRSEMNVSTLELGDSALYLCASSLATGPRGYTFGSGTRLTVV.

J is TRBJ2-7 and V is TRBV6-5, with a possible D match to TRBD2 (6 bases). Germline assignment: CDR1 MNHEY and CDR2 SVGAGI. Trimming pared 0 bases from V and 5 bases from J, leaving 8 bases between. The CDR3 sequence is 13 residues long. This chain's CDR3 is CASSYSEGDEQYF. The CDR3 DNA reads TGTGCCAGCAGTTACTCGGAGGGTGACGAGCAGTACTTC.

This rearrangement joins TRBV6-5 to TRBJ1-4; D is uncertain. CDR1 is MNHEY, CDR2 SVGAGI, per germline. The CDR3 totals 11 residues. The V gene lost 9 bases and the J gene lost 5 bases, with 7 bases spanning the gap. In DNA form, the CDR3 reads TGTGCCAGTGTACAGAATGAAAAACTGTTTTTT. Its translation is CASVQNEKLFF.

The V and J genes are TRBV5-6 and TRBJ1-4; D may be TRBD1 (5 bases). The germline V gene has CDR1 SGHDT and CDR2 YYEEEE. The CDR3 length is 15 residues. Trimming took off 2 bases at V and 1 base at J, with 9 bases between the two ends. CDR3 protein: CASSFRRGTNEKLFF. Written as DNA, the CDR3 is TGTGCCAGCAGCTTCCGGAGGGGAACTAATGAAAAACTGTTTTTT.

V gene TRBV27 combines with J gene TRBJ2-2; maybe TRBD1 (6 bases). Trimming left V 6 bases short and J 7 bases short, with 18 bases between. Looked up from germline, CDR1 is MNHEY and CDR2 is SMNVEV (reference sequence). This CDR3 has 15 amino acids. The CDR3 reads CASSRTGTMLGELFF. Written as DNA, the CDR3 is TGTGCCAGCAGCAGAACCGGGACAATGCTCGGGGAGCTGTTTTTT.

The chain carries TRBV11-2 and TRBJ2-5; TRBD1 aligns across 9 bases. CDR3 size: 12 residues. Germline assignment: CDR1 SGHAT and CDR2 FQNNGV. V was pared by 1 base and J by 12 bases, with 3 bases of the junction left unmatched. Written as DNA, the CDR3 is TGTGCCAGCAGCTTAGTGGGGGACAGGGAGTACTTC. Translating gives CASSLVGDREYF.

The V call is TRBV5-6, the J call TRBJ2-1; TRBD2 matches at 11 bases. There are 15 residues in the CDR3. Losses at the gene ends were 5 bases for V and 7 bases for J; bases not matched to a gene: 8. Per germline, CDR1 SGHDT and CDR2 YYEEEE. This CDR3 is CASRLAGGPRNEQFF. CDR3 DNA sequence: TGTGCCAGCAGATTAGCGGGGGGGCCCCGTAATGAGCAGTTCTTC.

This chain links TRBV7-3 with TRBJ1-4, with 9 bases aligning to TRBD1. Per germline, CDR1 SGHTA and CDR2 FQGTGA. With V trimmed by 5 bases and J by 8 bases, 6 bases remained unmatched. This CDR3 comprises 14 residues. This chain's CDR3 is CASSHTGGREKLFF. Here the CDR3 DNA reads TGTGCCAGCAGCCACACAGGGGGCAGGGAAAAACTGTTTTTT.

This clone was seen a handful of times. Other DNA sequences of this sample code for an identical CDR3. The genes are TRBV7-3 and TRBJ2-1; 12 positions match TRBD2. Trimming cost V 0 bases and J 9 bases; bases outside gene matches: 3. This CDR3 has 15 residues. Looked up from germline, CDR1 is SGHTA and CDR2 is FQGTGA. CDR3 sequence reads: CASSLTLAGGGEQFF. The DNA of the CDR3 is TGTGCCAGCAGCTTAACACTAGCGGGGGGTGGTGAGCAGTTCTTC. Complete variable domain (other parts from reference TRBV7-3 and TRBJ2-1): GAGVSQTPSNKVTEKGKYVELRCDPISGHTALYWYRQSLGQGPEFLIYFQGTGAADDSGLPNDRFFAVRPEGSVSTLKIQRTERGDSAVYLCASSLTLAGGGEQFFGPGTRLTVL.

The chain uses TRBV11-2 and TRBJ2-3, with 8 bases aligning to TRBD2. Germline V lookup: CDR1 SGHAT, CDR2 FQNNGV. Trimming took 2 bases from V and 8 from J; bases not matched to a gene: 9. This CDR3 has 15 residues. In DNA, the CDR3 is TGTGCCAGCAGCTTACTAGCGGGCCTTGGGGGTACGCAGTATTTT. Translating gives CASSLLAGLGGTQYF.

The chain couples TRBV7-9 to TRBJ2-2; 12 nucleotides align to TRBD1. V dropped 4 bases and J dropped 7; count of bases not matched to a gene: 7. The CDR3 has 16 amino acids. Germline assignment: CDR1 SEHNR and CDR2 FQNEAQ (reference sequence). CDR3 sequence (DNA): TGTGCCAGCAGCTCCTCCGGGACAGGGGGCTTCGGGGAGCTGTTTTTT. It specifies CASSSSGTGGFGELFF.

This clone was recorded a few times. V is TRBV7-3 and J is TRBJ2-1; 9 positions agree with TRBD2. The CDR3 has 14 amino acids. The ends lost 2 bases at V and 8 bases at J; junction bases unmatched: 4. Germline V gene lookup returns CDR1 SGHTA and CDR2 FQGTGA. CDR3 bases: TGTGCCAGCAGCTTAGCGGGGGGGCCACATGAGCAGTTCTTC. It specifies CASSLAGGPHEQFF.

V usage is TRBV28 and J usage is TRBJ2-7; 11 bases are shared with TRBD2. The CDR3 covers 16 residues. In germline, CDR1 is MDHEN, CDR2 SYDVKM. The junction had 5 bases not matched to a gene; V was cut back by 2 bases and J by 2 bases. Written as DNA, the CDR3 is TGTGCCAGCAGTTTACAAACTAGCGGGAGCCCCTACGAGCAGTACTTC. Amino acids: CASSLQTSGSPYEQYF.

The chain is built from TRBV27 and TRBJ2-2; 9 nucleotides agree with TRBD1. Germline CDR1 MNHEY, CDR2 SMNVEV (reference sequence). This CDR3 has 18 amino acids. With V trimmed by 6 bases and J by 7 bases, 18 bases remained unmatched. CDR3 sequence: CASSTLLNPGQGNGELFF. The CDR3 DNA is TGTGCCAGCAGCACCTTATTAAACCCGGGACAGGGAAACGGGGAGCTGTTTTTT.

The sample holds a few counts of this clone. The genes are TRBV10-3 and TRBJ1-5, with TRBD1 as a possible D gene (6 bases). V was pared by 2 bases and J by 2 bases, with 7 bases between. CDR1 is ENHRY and CDR2 is SYGVKD in the germline V gene. The CDR3 covers 14 residues. The CDR3 loop reads CAISEPGGNQPQHF. CDR3 sequence (DNA): TGTGCCATCAGTGAGCCAGGGGGCAATCAGCCCCAGCATTTT.

The chain uses TRBV15 and TRBJ1-6; 10 bases map to TRBD1. Germline V gene data show CDR1 as LNHNV and CDR2 as YYDKDF (reference sequence). The CDR3 is made up of 15 amino acids. Trimming cost V 3 bases and J 8 bases; bases outside gene matches: 4. The CDR3 DNA sequence: TGTGCCACCAGCAGTGTGGACAGGGGGGATTCACCCCTCCACTTT. Translation: CATSSVDRGDSPLHF.

CDR3 nucleotide sequence: TGCGCCAGCCGGGAGGGCCCTGGGGCCAACGTCCTGACTTTC. It is translated as CASREGPGANVLTF. V is TRBV5-1 and J is TRBJ2-6, with TRBD2 matching over 8 bases. The germline V gene has CDR1 SGHRS and CDR2 YFSETQ. The CDR3 runs 14 residues. The V segment lost 7 bases and the J segment 2 bases; nucleotides outside the gene matches: 2.

The chain uses TRBV28 and TRBJ1-5; D is possibly TRBD1 (5 bases). Germline V CDR1 and CDR2: MDHEN, SYDVKM. Trimming removed 11 bases from V and 4 bases from J, with 24 bases in between. The CDR3 contains 16 residues. In DNA form, the CDR3 reads TGTGCCCGAAAACCCAGGGTCCCTCAAAAAAATCAGCCCCAGCATTTT. Translated: CARKPRVPQKNQPQHF. The complete variable domain, with remaining parts taken from reference TRBV28 and TRBJ1-5, reads DVKVTQSSRYLVKRTGEKVFLECVQDMDHENMFWYRQDPGLGLRLIYFSYDVKMKEKGDIPEGYSVSREKKERFSLILESASTNQTSMYLCARKPRVPQKNQPQHFGDGTRLSIL.

This CDR3 is CSVELDRLLQETQYF. CDR3 coding DNA: TGCAGCGTTGAATTGGACAGACTCCTTCAAGAGACCCAGTACTTC. The chain has TRBV29-1 and TRBJ2-5, with D perhaps matching TRBD1 (6 bases). The CDR3 extends over 15 amino acids. Germline V CDR1 and CDR2: SQVTM, ANQGSEA. V dropped 2 bases and J dropped 2 bases, with 15 bases sitting between them. Full variable domain (outside the CDR3, taken from reference TRBV29-1 and TRBJ2-5): SAVISQKPSRDICQRGTSLTIQCQVDSQVTMMFWYRQQPGQSLTLIATANQGSEATYESGFVIDKFPISRPNLTFSTLTVSNMSPEDSSIYLCSVELDRLLQETQYFGPGTRLLVL.